This is a list of T cell receptor beta chains from one sample in a study of Graves' ophthalmopathy and Graves' hyperthyroidism. TCRdb reanalysed the multiplex PCR reads using MiXCR and keeps one entry per CDR3 protein. The sample has 500,000 to 600,000 distinct CDR3 sequences, about 40% seen once; the top ten hold about 4.2%. Sequenced material: peripheral blood or thyroid tissue (not recorded which). The receptors derive from an adult man with Graves' hyperthyroidism. CDR3s include the opening cysteine and the closing phenylalanine or tryptophan. The order of the fields is D gene, clone size, V gene, J gene, CDR3 DNA, CDR3 protein. The D gene is left open where the match is weak. Only part of the rows carry a size: once, few, many, or a class if the clone is expanded.

.	.	TRBV7-2	TRBJ2-2	TGTGCCAGCAGCTTAGCCTGGGCTAGCGGGGAGCTGTTTTTT	CASSLAWASGELFF
TRBD1	.	TRBV2	TRBJ2-5	TGTGCCAGCATGCTCGCCGGGACAGGGAGAGGGGAGACCCAGTACTTC	CASMLAGTGRGETQYF
TRBD1	few	TRBV30	TRBJ1-3	TGTGCTTTCACAGGGGGACTCGGAAACACCATATATTTT	CAFTGGLGNTIYF
.	many	TRBV7-2	TRBJ1-2	TGTGCCAGCAGCGTAAGATCTCTGGACATACTCTATGGCTACACCTTC	CASSVRSLDILYGYTF
.	many	TRBV10-3	TRBJ2-7	TGTGCCATCAGTGTGGCCGAAACCTACGAGCAGTACTTC	CAISVAETYEQYF
.	.	TRBV29-1	TRBJ1-5	TGCAGCGTTGTTAAGGGGGTAAGCAATCAGCCCCAGCATTTT	CSVVKGVSNQPQHF
.	.	TRBV15	TRBJ2-1	TGTGCCACCAGCAGAGAGCGTGGAGGATCGACTAGGAATGAGCAGTTCTTC	CATSRERGGSTRNEQFF
.	many	TRBV19	TRBJ1-1	TGTGCCAGTAGGAGAGCTTTCTTT	CASRRAFF
TRBD1	.	TRBV24-1	TRBJ2-2	TGTGCCACCAGTGCCCGGACAGGGAGCTATGGCTGCACCGGGGAGCTGTTTTTT	CATSARTGSYGCTGELFF
.	.	TRBV20-1	TRBJ2-1	TGCAGTGCATCCGACAAGTACGATGAGCAGTTCTTC	CSASDKYDEQFF
.	.	TRBV7-9	TRBJ1-1	TGTGCCAGCAGCCAATCAAGGACACCGAACACTGAAGCTTTCTTT	CASSQSRTPNTEAFF
.	.	TRBV5-1	TRBJ2-7	TGCGCCAGCAGCTCCGGGACGTTGGCCACCTACGAGCAGTACTTC	CASSSGTLATYEQYF
.	.	TRBV7-2	TRBJ1-1	TGTGCCAGCAGCGTAGGCGCCGCCGGAGCTGAAGCTTTCTTT	CASSVGAAGAEAFF
.	many	TRBV6-5	TRBJ1-6	TGTGCCAGCAGTTACTCTCGGGGGGGCGGTTCACCCCTCCACTTT	CASSYSRGGGSPLHF
.	.	TRBV10-3	TRBJ2-7	TGTGCCATCAGTGCGGACAGCGTTGGCTACGAGCAGTACTTC	CAISADSVGYEQYF
.	few	TRBV6-5	TRBJ1-5	TGTGCCAGCAGCGGGGCAGCGAATAGCAATCAGCCCCAGCATTTT	CASSGAANSNQPQHF
.	.	TRBV10-3	TRBJ1-2	TGTGCCATCAGTGAAGGGAAGGGTAACTATGGCTACACCTTC	CAISEGKGNYGYTF
TRBD1	.	TRBV25-1	TRBJ1-2	TGTGCCAGCAGTGGTCCGGACAGGGGCTATGGCTACACCTTC	CASSGPDRGYGYTF
TRBD1	few	TRBV12-3/TRBV12-4	TRBJ1-3	TGTGCCAGCAAACTACAGGGGTCTGGAAACACCATATATTTT	CASKLQGSGNTIYF
.	many	TRBV25-1	TRBJ1-1	TGTGCCAGCAGTGCCGGGACACCTGAAGCTTTCTTT	CASSAGTPEAFF
TRBD1	few	TRBV12-3/TRBV12-4	TRBJ2-7	TGTGCCAGCAGTTTAGAATCCGGGACAGAGAGTTACGAGCAGTACTTC	CASSLESGTESYEQYF
.	many	TRBV2	TRBJ2-7	TGTGCCAGCAGTGCTTTACCTAGCTACGAGCAGTACTTC	CASSALPSYEQYF
.	.	TRBV29-1	TRBJ2-5	TGCAGCCGTCCAGGGTCGGCGGAGACCCAGTACTTC	CSRPGSAETQYF
.	.	TRBV5-1	TRBJ1-2	TGCGCCAGCAGCTCCACAGGGACTGGCTACACCTTC	CASSSTGTGYTF
.	.	TRBV7-9	TRBJ2-7	TGTGCCAGCTCACGGGGGACGGAGACCTACGAGCAGTACTTC	CASSRGTETYEQYF
TRBD1	.	TRBV12-3/TRBV12-4	TRBJ2-2	TGTGCCAGCAGGGGTCCGGACAGGGGGAACACCGGGGAGCTGTTTTTT	CASRGPDRGNTGELFF
.	many	TRBV15	TRBJ2-7	TGTGCCACCAGCAGAGGAGGGGAGGATAACGAGCAGTACTTC	CATSRGGEDNEQYF
TRBD1	many	TRBV7-9	TRBJ2-7	TGTGCCAGCAGCTTAGCTCTAAGGACAGGGGGGCACGAGCAGTACTTC	CASSLALRTGGHEQYF
TRBD2	.	TRBV10-2	TRBJ2-7	TGCGCCAGCAGTGAAGCCCTAGCGGGCGCCTACGAGCAGTACTTC	CASSEALAGAYEQYF
.	few	TRBV9	TRBJ1-5	TGTGCCAGCAGCCAAGCTATAGGAGATCAGCCCCAGCATTTT	CASSQAIGDQPQHF
.	few	TRBV5-1	TRBJ2-7	TGCGCCAGCAGCTTAGGCCAATCTCCCGAGCAGTACTTC	CASSLGQSPEQYF
TRBD2	.	TRBV7-2	TRBJ2-1	TGTGCCAGCAGCTTAAACAAGCGGGAGTCGAATGAGCAGTTCTTC	CASSLNKRESNEQFF
TRBD1	.	TRBV7-9	TRBJ2-7	TGTGCCAGCAGCCGCTGGGACAGGGGGGACTACGAGCAGTACTTC	CASSRWDRGDYEQYF
.	many	TRBV12-3/TRBV12-4	TRBJ2-7	TGTGCCAGCAGTTTTGGTTCTGGGGACGAGCAGTACTTC	CASSFGSGDEQYF
.	many	TRBV7-3	TRBJ2-7	TGTGCCAGCAGCTCGGACAGTACCTCCTACGAGCAGTACTTC	CASSSDSTSYEQYF
.	.	TRBV20-1	TRBJ2-2	TGCAGCGCCAGCATGCTGGGGCAGGACACCGGGGAGCTGTTTTTT	CSASMLGQDTGELFF
.	once	TRBV2	TRBJ1-3	TGTGCCAGCAGTGTATTCGCGCGGAACACCATATATTTT	CASSVFARNTIYF
TRBD1	many	TRBV7-8	TRBJ1-1	TGTGCCAGCAGCACACAGGGGGCCGCGAACACTGAAGCTTTCTTT	CASSTQGAANTEAFF
TRBD1	many	TRBV5-1	TRBJ2-6	TGCGCCAGCAGCCCGTGGACAGGAATCTCTGGGGCCAACGTCCTGACTTTC	CASSPWTGISGANVLTF